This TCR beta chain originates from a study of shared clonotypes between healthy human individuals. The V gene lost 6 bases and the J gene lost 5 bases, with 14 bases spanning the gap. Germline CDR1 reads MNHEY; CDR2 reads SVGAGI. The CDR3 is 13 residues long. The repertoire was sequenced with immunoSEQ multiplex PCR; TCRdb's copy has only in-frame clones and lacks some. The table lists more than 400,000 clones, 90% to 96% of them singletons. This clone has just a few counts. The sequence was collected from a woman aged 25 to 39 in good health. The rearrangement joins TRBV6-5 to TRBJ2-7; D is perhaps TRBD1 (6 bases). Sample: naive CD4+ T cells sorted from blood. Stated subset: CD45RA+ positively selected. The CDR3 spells CASRPNRVDEQYF. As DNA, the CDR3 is TGTGCCAGCAGACCCAACAGGGTAGACGAGCAGTACTTC.